The rows below give T cell receptor beta chains drawn from one sample of a study of metastatic and nonmetastatic thyroid tumors. TCRdb re-called the PCR reads via MiXCR. The table records around 35,000 clones, about a sixth of them present only once. Sequencing input: blood. Receptors were obtained from a male donor with papillary thyroid cancer or a benign thyroid nodule (not recorded which). Some clones in this sample may be carry-over from other donors' samples. Both conserved end residues are part of each CDR3. The D gene is left open where the match is weak. Clone size is shown for a subset of rows, as once, few, many or a class of expanded clone.

d_gene,j_gene,abundance,v_gene,CDR3aa,CDR3nt
-,TRBJ1-1,many,TRBV9,CASSGSNTEAFF,TGTGCCAGCAGCGGATCAAACACTGAAGCTTTCTTT
-,TRBJ2-1,-,TRBV11-2,CASNIRDGGSDEQFF,TGTGCCAGCAACATCCGGGACGGCGGATCCGATGAGCAGTTCTTC
TRBD2,TRBJ2-7,many,TRBV2,CASVKNGGAYEQYF,TGTGCCAGCGTCAAAAATGGGGGGGCCTACGAGCAGTACTTC
-,TRBJ2-7,many,TRBV5-1,CASSSDRLFTYEQYF,TGCGCCAGCAGCTCGGACAGATTATTCACCTACGAGCAGTACTTC
-,TRBJ1-4,-,TRBV7-9,CASSPRQVATSEKLFF,TGTGCCAGCAGCCCTCGACAGGTCGCAACTAGTGAGAAACTGTTTTTT
-,TRBJ2-1,-,TRBV9,CASSVDQGGYNEQFF,TGTGCCAGCAGCGTAGATCAGGGTGGCTACAATGAGCAGTTCTTC
-,TRBJ2-7,-,TRBV6-1,CASSNRRWPQDTQYF,TGTGCCAGCAGTAATCGTCGGTGGCCCCAAGATACCCAGTACTTC
TRBD1,TRBJ2-7,few,TRBV7-8,CASSRQTGTAVYEQYF,TGTGCCAGCAGTCGACAAACCGGGACAGCAGTCTACGAGCAGTACTTC
TRBD2,TRBJ2-7,medium-sized,TRBV6-1,CASSEFGLAGGEQYF,TGTGCCAGCAGTGAATTCGGACTAGCGGGGGGCGAGCAGTACTTC
TRBD1,TRBJ2-7,many,TRBV19,CASSIAGTGGRSYEQYF,TGTGCCAGTAGTATAGCCGGGACAGGGGGCCGCTCCTACGAGCAGTACTTC
-,TRBJ1-1,few,TRBV10-3,CAISYRHMNTEAFF,TGTGCCATCAGTTACAGACATATGAACACTGAAGCTTTCTTT
TRBD1,TRBJ1-1,many,TRBV20-1,CSARGGQVGPQDTEAFF,TGCAGTGCTAGAGGTGGACAGGTCGGGCCCCAAGACACTGAAGCTTTCTTT